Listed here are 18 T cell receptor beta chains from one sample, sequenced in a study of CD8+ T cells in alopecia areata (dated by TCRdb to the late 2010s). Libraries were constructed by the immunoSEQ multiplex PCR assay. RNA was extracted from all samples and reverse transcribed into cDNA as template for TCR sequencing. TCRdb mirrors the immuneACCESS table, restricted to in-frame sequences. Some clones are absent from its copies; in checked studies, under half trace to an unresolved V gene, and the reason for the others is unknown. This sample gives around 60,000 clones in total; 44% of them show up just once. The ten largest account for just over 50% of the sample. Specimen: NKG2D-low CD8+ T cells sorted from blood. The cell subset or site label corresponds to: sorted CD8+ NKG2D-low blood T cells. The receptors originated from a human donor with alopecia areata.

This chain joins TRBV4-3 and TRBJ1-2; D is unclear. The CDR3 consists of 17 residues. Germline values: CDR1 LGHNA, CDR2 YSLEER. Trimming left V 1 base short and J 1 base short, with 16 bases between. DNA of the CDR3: TGCGCCAGCAGCCAAGTAGACGGGTTAGGGCATAACTATGGCTACACCTTC. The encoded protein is CASSQVDGLGHNYGYTF.

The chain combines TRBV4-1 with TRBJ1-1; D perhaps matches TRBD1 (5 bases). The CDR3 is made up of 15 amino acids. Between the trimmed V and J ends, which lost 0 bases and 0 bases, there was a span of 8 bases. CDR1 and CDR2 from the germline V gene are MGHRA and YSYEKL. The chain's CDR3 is CASSQDEGMNTEAFF. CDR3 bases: TGCGCCAGCAGCCAAGATGAGGGGATGAACACTGAAGCTTTCTTT.

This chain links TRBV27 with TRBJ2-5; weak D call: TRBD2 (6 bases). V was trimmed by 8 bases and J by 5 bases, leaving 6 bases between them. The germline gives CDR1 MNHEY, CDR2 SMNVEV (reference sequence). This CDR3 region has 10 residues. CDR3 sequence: CASGRETQYF. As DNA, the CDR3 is TGTGCCAGCGGGAGGGAGACCCAGTACTTC.

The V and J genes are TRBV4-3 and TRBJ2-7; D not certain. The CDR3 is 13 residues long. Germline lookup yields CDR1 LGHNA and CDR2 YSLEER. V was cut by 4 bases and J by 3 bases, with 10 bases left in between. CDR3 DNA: TGCGCCAGCAGCCCGGAAACATACTACGAGCAGTACTTC. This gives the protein CASSPETYYEQYF.

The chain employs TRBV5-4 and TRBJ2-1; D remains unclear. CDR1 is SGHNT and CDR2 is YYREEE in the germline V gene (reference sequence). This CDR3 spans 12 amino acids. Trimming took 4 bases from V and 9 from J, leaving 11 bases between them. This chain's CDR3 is CASSLSTPEQFF. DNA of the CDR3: TGTGCCAGCAGCCTGTCGACGCCTGAGCAGTTCTTC.

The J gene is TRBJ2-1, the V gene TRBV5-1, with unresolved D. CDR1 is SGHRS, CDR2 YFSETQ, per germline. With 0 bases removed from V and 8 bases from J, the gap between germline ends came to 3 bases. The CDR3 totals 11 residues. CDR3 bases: TGCGCCAGCAGCTTGGGGTATGAGCAGTTCTTC. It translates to CASSLGYEQFF.

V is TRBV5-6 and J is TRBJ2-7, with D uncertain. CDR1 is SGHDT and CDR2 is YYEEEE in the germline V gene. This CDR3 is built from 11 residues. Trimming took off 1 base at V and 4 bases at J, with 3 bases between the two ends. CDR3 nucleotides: TGTGCCAGCAGCTTGAAGTACGAGCAGTACTTC. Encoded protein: CASSLKYEQYF.

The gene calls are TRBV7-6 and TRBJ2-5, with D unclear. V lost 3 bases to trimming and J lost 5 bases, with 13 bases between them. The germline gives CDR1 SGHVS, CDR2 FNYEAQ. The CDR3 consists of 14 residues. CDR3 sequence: CASSFGITPETQYF. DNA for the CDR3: TGTGCCAGCAGCTTTGGGATAACACCGGAGACCCAGTACTTC.

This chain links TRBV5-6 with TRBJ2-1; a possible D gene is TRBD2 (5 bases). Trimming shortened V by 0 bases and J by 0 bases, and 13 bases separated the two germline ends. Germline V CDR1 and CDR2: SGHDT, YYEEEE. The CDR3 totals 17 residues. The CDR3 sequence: CASSLGTSHISYNEQFF. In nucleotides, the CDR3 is TGTGCCAGCAGCTTGGGGACTTCCCACATCTCCTACAATGAGCAGTTCTTC.

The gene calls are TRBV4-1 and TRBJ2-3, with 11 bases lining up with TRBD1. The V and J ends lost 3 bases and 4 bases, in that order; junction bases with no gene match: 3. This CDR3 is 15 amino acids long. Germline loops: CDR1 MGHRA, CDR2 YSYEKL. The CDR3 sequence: CASSQEGQGADTQYF. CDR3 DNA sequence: TGCGCCAGCAGCCAGGAGGGACAGGGGGCAGATACGCAGTATTTT.

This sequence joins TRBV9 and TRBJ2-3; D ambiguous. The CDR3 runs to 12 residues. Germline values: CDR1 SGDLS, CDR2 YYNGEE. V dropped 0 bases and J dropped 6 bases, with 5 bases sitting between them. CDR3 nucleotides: TGTGCCAGCAGCGTAGGGGTGGATACGCAGTATTTT. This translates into CASSVGVDTQYF.

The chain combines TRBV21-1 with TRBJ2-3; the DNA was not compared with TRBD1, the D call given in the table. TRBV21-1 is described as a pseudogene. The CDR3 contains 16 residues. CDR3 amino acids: CASSIRQGSPPDTQYF. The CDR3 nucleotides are TGTGCCAGCAGCATTAGACAGGGGAGTCCACCAGATACGCAGTATTTT.

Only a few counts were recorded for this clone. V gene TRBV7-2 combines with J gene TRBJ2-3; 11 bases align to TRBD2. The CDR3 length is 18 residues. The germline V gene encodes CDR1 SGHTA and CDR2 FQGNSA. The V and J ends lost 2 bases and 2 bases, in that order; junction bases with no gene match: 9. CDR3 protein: CASSLRAGTSGPTDTQYF. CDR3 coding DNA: TGTGCCAGCAGCTTACGAGCTGGGACTAGCGGACCCACAGATACGCAGTATTTT.

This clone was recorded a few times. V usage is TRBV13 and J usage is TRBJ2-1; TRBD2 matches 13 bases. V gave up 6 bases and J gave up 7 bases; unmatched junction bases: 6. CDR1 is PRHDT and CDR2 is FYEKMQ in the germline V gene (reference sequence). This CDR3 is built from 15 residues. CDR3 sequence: CASSRLAGGTNEQFF. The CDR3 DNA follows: TGTGCCAGCAGTCGACTAGCGGGGGGCACAAATGAGCAGTTCTTC.

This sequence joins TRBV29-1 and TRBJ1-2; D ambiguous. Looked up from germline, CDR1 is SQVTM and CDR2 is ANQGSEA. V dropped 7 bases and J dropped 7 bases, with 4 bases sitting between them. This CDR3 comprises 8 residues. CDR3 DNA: TGCAGCGCCAGTGGCTACACCTTC. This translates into CSASGYTF. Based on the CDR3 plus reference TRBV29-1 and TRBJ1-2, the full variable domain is SAVISQKPSRDICQRGTSLTIQCQVDSQVTMMFWYRQQPGQSLTLIATANQGSEATYESGFVIDKFPISRPNLTFSTLTVSNMSPEDSSIYLCSASGYTFGSGTRLTVV.

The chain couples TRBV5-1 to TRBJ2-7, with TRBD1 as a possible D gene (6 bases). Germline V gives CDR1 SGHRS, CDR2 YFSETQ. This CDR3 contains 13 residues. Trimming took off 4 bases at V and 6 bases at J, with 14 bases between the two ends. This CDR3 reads CASSPLDSSEQYF. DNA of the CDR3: TGCGCCAGCAGCCCGCTGGACAGTAGCGAGCAGTACTTC. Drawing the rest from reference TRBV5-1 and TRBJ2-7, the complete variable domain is KAGVTQTPRYLIKTRGQQVTLSCSPISGHRSVSWYQQTPGQGLQFLFEYFSETQRNKGNFPGRFSGRQFSNSRSEMNVSTLELGDSALYLCASSPLDSSEQYFGPGTRLTVT.

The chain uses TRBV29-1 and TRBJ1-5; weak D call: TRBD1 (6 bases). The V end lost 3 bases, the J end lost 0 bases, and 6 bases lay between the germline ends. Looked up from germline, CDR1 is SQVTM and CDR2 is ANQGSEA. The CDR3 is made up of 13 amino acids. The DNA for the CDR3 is TGCAGCGTTGAGGACAGTAGCAATCAGCCCCAGCATTTT. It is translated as CSVEDSSNQPQHF.

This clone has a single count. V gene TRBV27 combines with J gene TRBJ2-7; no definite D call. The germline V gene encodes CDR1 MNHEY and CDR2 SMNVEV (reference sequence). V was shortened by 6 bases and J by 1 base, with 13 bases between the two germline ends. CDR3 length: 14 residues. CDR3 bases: TGTGCCAGCAGCCCTACCATCCCGTCCTACGAGCAGTACTTC. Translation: CASSPTIPSYEQYF.